This passage covers 32 T cell receptor beta chains from one sample sequenced in a study of control samples from healthy donors and cancer patients. TCRdb's table, derived via immunoSEQ multiplex PCR, lists solely in-frame clones and lacks some. This repertoire shows about 150,000 clones, about 93% found once; its top ten account for 2% to 2.5%. Sequencing was performed on blood. These receptors came from a man aged 50 to 59 in good health.

The sample holds a few counts of this clone. The chain carries TRBV11-1 and TRBJ2-7, with D tentatively TRBD1 (5 bases). Germline assignment: CDR1 SGHAT and CDR2 FQDESV (reference sequence). This CDR3 has 13 residues. Trimming left V 1 base short and J 3 bases short, with 7 bases between. CDR3 region: CASSLVQDYEQYF. For the CDR3, the DNA is TGTGCCAGCAGCTTAGTACAGGACTACGAGCAGTACTTC.

The CDR3 region is CASSTGQGSYEQYF. The DNA for the CDR3 is TGCGCCAGCAGCACGGGACAGGGGTCCTACGAGCAGTACTTC. V is TRBV5-1 and J is TRBJ2-7; 10 nucleotides line up with TRBD1. The CDR3 runs to 14 residues. J gave up 1 base and V 4 bases, and 2 bases lay outside the gene matches. Germline lookup yields CDR1 SGHRS and CDR2 YFSETQ.

In its sample, this clone was seen once. CDR3 sequence (DNA): TGTGCCAGCAGCCCCGACAGGGTCAGCAATCAGCCCCAGCATTTT. Translation: CASSPDRVSNQPQHF. V usage is TRBV5-4 and J usage is TRBJ1-5; 7 bases align to TRBD1. CDR1 is SGHNT and CDR2 is YYREEE in the germline V gene (reference sequence). The CDR3 is 15 amino acids. V trimming: 4 bases; J trimming: 1 base; junction bases outside the gene matches: 5.

V gene TRBV4-1 combines with J gene TRBJ2-2, with D maybe TRBD1 (6 bases). The CDR3 is 14 amino acids. Germline CDR1 MGHRA, CDR2 YSYEKL. The V end was cut by 4 bases, the J end by 3 bases, with 9 bases between. Here the CDR3 DNA reads TGCGCCAGCAGCCGAGGACAGTACACCGGGGAGCTGTTTTTT. As protein: CASSRGQYTGELFF.

This clone was recorded once. This chain joins TRBV2 and TRBJ1-3; D not certain. V lost 3 bases and J 0 bases, leaving 6 bases between the germline ends. Germline CDR1 is SNHLY and CDR2 is FYNNEI. This CDR3 is built from 14 residues. The CDR3 protein is CASSDRNSGNTIYF. DNA for the CDR3: TGTGCCAGCAGTGACAGGAACTCTGGAAACACCATATATTTT.

This chain uses TRBV27 with TRBJ2-6; D tentatively fits TRBD1 or TRBD2 (5 bases each). Germline V gives CDR1 MNHEY, CDR2 SMNVEV (reference sequence). The V gene lost 7 bases and the J gene lost 0 bases, with 22 bases spanning the gap. This CDR3 has 19 residues. The CDR3 coding sequence is TGTGCCAGCAAAGTTTATGGGGGTTCGACGGTCTCTGGGGCCAACGTCCTGACTTTC. Its protein is CASKVYGGSTVSGANVLTF.

Here the CDR3 reads CASSVGFTRTNTDTQYF. The CDR3 DNA reads TGTGCCAGTAGTGTGGGTTTTACTAGAACGAACACAGATACGCAGTATTTT. The rearrangement links TRBV19 to TRBJ2-3; possible D gene TRBD2, 5 bases. The CDR3 is 17 residues long. The V gene lost 5 bases and the J gene lost 2 bases, with 20 bases spanning the gap. Germline V lookup: CDR1 LNHDA, CDR2 SQIVND (reference sequence).

This clone is a singleton in its sample. The gene calls are TRBV4-1 and TRBJ1-1; the D is unclear. CDR3 size: 15 residues. V was shortened by 3 bases and J by 0 bases, with 11 bases between the two germline ends. Germline V gene sequence: CDR1 MGHRA, CDR2 YSYEKL. CDR3 region: CASSHSFGMNTEAFF. In nucleotides, the CDR3 is TGCGCCAGCAGCCATTCATTCGGGATGAACACTGAAGCTTTCTTT.

The chain recombines TRBV5-4 with TRBJ2-3; either TRBD1 or TRBD2 may supply D (5 bases each). The CDR3 runs 14 residues. Germline CDR1 is SGHNT and CDR2 is YYREEE (reference sequence). Trimming cost V 4 bases and J 0 bases, with 9 bases left between them. The CDR3 nucleotides read TGTGCCAGCAGCGGGACGCCCAGCACAGATACGCAGTATTTT. It yields the protein CASSGTPSTDTQYF.

This clone has more than one count but fewer than ten. V and J are TRBV6-2 or TRBV6-3 and TRBJ1-6; possible D gene TRBD1, 5 bases. Germline V lookup: CDR1 MNHEY, CDR2 SVGEGT. This CDR3 spans 15 amino acids. Trimming removed 2 bases from V and 13 bases from J, with 18 bases in between. For the CDR3, the DNA is TGTGCCAGCAGTTACACCGCGGGACGGGCGGCGCCCCTCCACTTT. This translates into CASSYTAGRAAPLHF.

The V gene is TRBV24-1, the J gene TRBJ2-7; D may be TRBD1 or TRBD2 (5 bases each). V was trimmed by 5 bases and J by 7 bases, leaving 11 bases between them. In germline, CDR1 is KGHDR, CDR2 SFDVKD. The CDR3 totals 12 residues. The DNA for the CDR3 is TGTGCCACCAGTGGACAGAGCGGTGAGCAGTACTTC. It translates to CATSGQSGEQYF.

The chain carries TRBV28 and TRBJ2-7, with TRBD2 identical over 8 bases. The CDR3 length is 15 residues. Trimming cost V 5 bases and J 2 bases; bases outside gene matches: 8. Germline loops: CDR1 MDHEN, CDR2 SYDVKM. CDR3 region: CASSPRIAGPYEQYF. CDR3 in DNA: TGTGCCAGCAGTCCCAGGATAGCGGGACCCTACGAGCAGTACTTC.

V gene TRBV27 combines with J gene TRBJ1-3, with D perhaps TRBD1 (5 bases). Germline-derived CDR1 and CDR2 are MNHEY and SMNVEV (reference sequence). The V and J ends lost 5 bases and 2 bases respectively, with 16 bases between them. The CDR3 has 16 residues. The CDR3 loop is CASSPGTWPAGNTIYF. CDR3 DNA sequence: TGTGCCAGCAGTCCCGGGACCTGGCCGGCTGGAAACACCATATATTTT.

The chain employs TRBV2 and TRBJ2-5, with TRBD2 matching 14 bases. Germline V lookup: CDR1 SNHLY, CDR2 FYNNEI. V dropped 8 bases and J dropped 4; count of bases not matched to a gene: 6. The CDR3 covers 15 residues. The chain's CDR3 is CASGSGTSGRETQYF. In nucleotides, the CDR3 is TGTGCCAGCGGCTCCGGGACTAGCGGGAGAGAGACCCAGTACTTC. The full variable domain, rest sourced from reference TRBV2 and TRBJ2-5, is EPEVTQTPSHQVTQMGQEVILRCVPISNHLYFYWYRQILGQKVEFLVSFYNNEISEKSEIFDDQFSVERPDGSNFTLKIRSTKLEDSAMYFCASGSGTSGRETQYFGPGTRLLVL.

The J gene is TRBJ2-7, the V gene TRBV5-1; 10 positions agree with TRBD1. CDR1 SGHRS and CDR2 YFSETQ come from the germline V gene. Trimming removed 2 bases from V and 3 bases from J; junction bases left unmatched: 11. This CDR3 has 17 amino acids. The CDR3 region is CASSLWGSGTGDYEQYF. CDR3 DNA: TGCGCCAGCAGCTTATGGGGCTCCGGGACAGGGGACTACGAGCAGTACTTC.

CDR3 nucleotide sequence: TGTGCCAGCAGTTCCGAACCCGGGACAGTCTCCTACAATGAGCAGTTCTTC. Amino acids: CASSSEPGTVSYNEQFF. The V and J genes are TRBV27 and TRBJ2-1; 7 bases match TRBD1. CDR3 length equals 17 residues. Trimming removed 4 bases from V and 0 bases from J; junction bases left unmatched: 9. Germline V CDR1 and CDR2: MNHEY, SMNVEV (reference sequence).

The CDR3: CASSRIAGGRDTQYF. CDR3 DNA: TGTGCCAGCAGTCGCATAGCGGGAGGACGGGATACGCAGTATTTT. The V and J genes are TRBV6-5 and TRBJ2-3; 10 bases are a match to TRBD2. This CDR3 contains 15 residues. Germline-derived CDR1 and CDR2 are MNHEY and SVGAGI. With V trimmed by 5 bases and J by 6 bases, 8 bases remained unmatched.

The V gene is TRBV7-9, the J gene TRBJ1-1; 8 bases are shared with TRBD1. CDR3 size: 14 residues. Germline values: CDR1 SEHNR, CDR2 FQNEAQ (reference sequence). V shed 5 bases and J 6 bases; nucleotides not matched to a gene: 8. This chain's CDR3 is CASSPGQALPEAFF. CDR3 in DNA: TGTGCCAGCAGCCCGGGACAGGCTCTCCCTGAAGCTTTCTTT.

CDR3 coding DNA: TGTGCCAGCAGCCAAGTGGGCGTCGGGGGCACTGAAGCTTTCTTT. Its protein is CASSQVGVGGTEAFF. The V and J genes are TRBV3-1 (or the pseudogene TRBV3-2) and TRBJ1-1; TRBD1 is a possible D gene (5 bases). V shed 1 base and J shed 4 bases, with 13 bases lying between them. Germline CDR1 and CDR2: LGHDT and YNNKEL (reference sequence). The CDR3 sequence is 15 residues long.

This sequence joins TRBV21-1 and TRBJ1-2; the DNA was not compared with TRBD1, the D call given in the table. TRBV21-1 is a known pseudogene. The CDR3 length is 16 residues. CDR3 nucleotide sequence: TGTGCCAGCAGCGCCCCGACAGGGGGCTATAACTATGGCTACACCTTC. It codes for CASSAPTGGYNYGYTF.

This chain joins TRBV20-1 and TRBJ1-6; TRBD1 might be the D (5 bases). This CDR3 is built from 16 residues. Germline V gives CDR1 DFQATT, CDR2 SNEGSKA (reference sequence). V was shortened by 3 bases and J by 6 bases, with 18 bases between the two germline ends. The CDR3 DNA reads TGCAGTGCTAGTTGGGTTGGCGGGACTGTTAATTCACCCCTCCACTTT. Translated: CSASWVGGTVNSPLHF.

The rearrangement joins TRBV19 to TRBJ1-1; maybe TRBD1 (6 bases). V lost 4 bases to trimming and J lost 6 bases, with 12 bases between them. Per germline, CDR1 LNHDA and CDR2 SQIVND (reference sequence). The CDR3 is 13 residues long. CDR3 sequence reads: CASSTIQGSEAFF. The CDR3 DNA is TGTGCCAGTAGTACGATACAGGGCTCTGAAGCTTTCTTT. The full variable domain, in which reference TRBV19 and TRBJ1-1 provide the parts outside the CDR3, is DGGITQSPKYLFRKEGQNVTLSCEQNLNHDAMYWYRQDPGQGLRLIYYSQIVNDFQKGDIAEGYSVSREKKESFPLTVTSAQKNPTAFYLCASSTIQGSEAFFGQGTRLTVV.

This chain links TRBV5-1 with TRBJ1-2; tentatively, D is TRBD1 (5 bases). CDR3 length: 15 amino acids. With 0 bases removed from V and 4 bases from J, the gap between germline ends came to 13 bases. CDR1 is SGHRS, CDR2 YFSETQ, per germline. The CDR3 loop is CASSLVAGNFYGYTF. For the CDR3, the DNA is TGCGCCAGCAGCTTGGTTGCAGGGAACTTCTATGGCTACACCTTC.

This chain connects TRBV19 to TRBJ2-1, with D possibly matching TRBD1 (6 bases). The CDR3 extends over 13 amino acids. Germline CDR1 LNHDA, CDR2 SQIVND (reference sequence). V lost 4 bases and J lost 7, with 11 bases in between. In DNA form, the CDR3 reads TGTGCCAGTAGTAGGGCAGGGGTGAATGAGCAGTTCTTC. Its translation: CASSRAGVNEQFF.

J is TRBJ1-5 and V is TRBV6-1; D is ambiguous. The CDR3 runs 16 residues. Germline assignment: CDR1 MNHNS and CDR2 SASEGT. Trimming took 2 bases from V and 7 from J, leaving 18 bases between them. The CDR3 here is CASSELNNGGRQPQHF. The CDR3 DNA reads as TGTGCCAGCAGTGAACTTAACAACGGTGGAAGACAGCCCCAGCATTTT.

The chain has TRBV7-6 and TRBJ1-2, with no clear D. Germline V gene sequence: CDR1 SGHVS, CDR2 FNYEAQ. Trimming left V 2 bases short and J 4 bases short, with 11 bases between. This CDR3 spans 14 amino acids. The CDR3 DNA sequence: TGTGCCAGCAGCTTAAATCGACCTAGCTATGGCTACACCTTC. Amino acids: CASSLNRPSYGYTF.

CDR3 nucleotide sequence: TGTGCCAGCAGTTCTCAAACAGGGAGCTTTAATTCACCCCTCCACTTT. Protein sequence: CASSSQTGSFNSPLHF. The chain combines TRBV27 with TRBJ1-6; D is perhaps TRBD1 (6 bases). The CDR3 contains 16 residues. The V gene's germline CDR1 is MNHEY and CDR2 SMNVEV (reference sequence). Trimming took off 4 bases at V and 6 bases at J, with 16 bases between the two ends.

The rearrangement joins TRBV2 to TRBJ2-7; D uncertain. Germline V gives CDR1 SNHLY, CDR2 FYNNEI. Trimming took 6 bases from V and 3 from J, leaving 6 bases between them. CDR3 size: 11 residues. For the CDR3, the DNA is TGTGCCAGCAGACCGGACTACGAGCAGTACTTC. Translating it yields CASRPDYEQYF. Variable domain in full (rest from reference TRBV2 and TRBJ2-7): EPEVTQTPSHQVTQMGQEVILRCVPISNHLYFYWYRQILGQKVEFLVSFYNNEISEKSEIFDDQFSVERPDGSNFTLKIRSTKLEDSAMYFCASRPDYEQYFGPGTRLTVT.

The chain links TRBV6-1 to TRBJ1-3; D is unresolved. Germline V gene sequence: CDR1 MNHNS, CDR2 SASEGT. V was shortened by 1 base and J by 0 bases, with 10 bases between the two germline ends. This CDR3 contains 16 residues. CDR3 sequence: CASSEGPQSSGNTIYF. The CDR3 region has the DNA TGTGCCAGCAGTGAAGGACCTCAGAGCTCTGGAAACACCATATATTTT.

The CDR3 DNA sequence: TGTGCCAGTAGTAACGTCGGGAACACCGGGGAGCTGTTTTTT. Translating it yields CASSNVGNTGELFF. The gene calls are TRBV19 and TRBJ2-2; D is unclear. The CDR3 has 14 residues. The germline V and J ends were trimmed by 4 bases and 1 base, with 7 bases remaining between them. Looked up from germline, CDR1 is LNHDA and CDR2 is SQIVND (reference sequence).

The chain links TRBV11-2 to TRBJ2-7; D perhaps matches TRBD1 (5 bases). The CDR3 is 12 residues long. V was clipped by 5 bases and J by 3 bases, with 8 bases between them. CDR1 is SGHAT, CDR2 FQNNGV, per germline. CDR3 region: CASSKGDYEQYF. In DNA, the CDR3 is TGTGCCAGCAGCAAAGGGGACTACGAGCAGTACTTC.

The chain links TRBV24-1 to TRBJ2-7; 9 positions match TRBD2. This CDR3 has 15 amino acids. Germline-derived CDR1 and CDR2 are KGHDR and SFDVKD. V dropped 4 bases and J dropped 3; count of bases not matched to a gene: 6. The CDR3 bases are TGTGCCACCAGTGAGGGTATAGCGGGAGTCTACGAGCAGTACTTC. Its translation: CATSEGIAGVYEQYF.